Shown below are 8 T cell receptor beta chains from a single sample sequenced in a study of blood T cell repertoires in COVID-19. The repertoire was sequenced with immunoSEQ multiplex PCR; TCRdb's copy has only in-frame clones and lacks some. The sample shows about 370,000 clones, around 92% of them seen only once. The sequenced material came from peripheral blood. These receptors all come from a woman in her thirties with COVID-19, enrolled during active disease.

The chain carries TRBV15 and TRBJ2-7, with D perhaps matching TRBD2 (6 bases). The CDR3 contains 16 residues. Germline V gene sequence: CDR1 LNHNV, CDR2 YYDKDF (reference sequence). The ends were cut back, 5 bases at V and 2 bases at J, with 19 bases in the middle. This chain's CDR3 is CATSAETRKFPYEQYV. In DNA, the CDR3 is TGTGCCACCAGCGCCGAGACTAGGAAGTTTCCCTACGAGCAGTACGTC.

The chain recombines TRBV27 with TRBJ1-1; D unclear. CDR3 length: 14 residues. Trimming stripped 5 bases from V and 1 base from J, with 11 bases between. From germline, CDR1 is MNHEY and CDR2 SMNVEV (reference sequence). The CDR3 DNA sequence: TGTGCCAGCAGTCTGCGGGATTCGAACACTGAAGCTTTCTTT. Amino acid sequence: CASSLRDSNTEAFF.

V usage is TRBV7-9 and J usage is TRBJ2-5; no reliable D call. Germline CDR1 and CDR2: SEHNR and FQNEAQ (reference sequence). Trimming pared 5 bases from V and 0 bases from J, leaving 4 bases between. The CDR3 extends over 12 amino acids. Written as DNA, the CDR3 is TGTGCCAGCAGCCGGGACCAAGAGACCCAGTACTTC. Translated: CASSRDQETQYF.

Points on this clone: Other DNA sequences in this sample translate to the same CDR3. This chain joins TRBV5-1 and TRBJ2-2, with 7 bases identical to TRBD2. CDR3 length equals 15 residues. Germline V gene data show CDR1 as SGHRS and CDR2 as YFSETQ. The junction had 5 bases not matched to a gene; V was cut back by 3 bases and J by 3 bases. The DNA for the CDR3 is TGCGCCAGCAGCTCCCGGGGAGGGGACACCGGGGAGCTGTTTTTT. Translating it yields CASSSRGGDTGELFF.

This chain uses TRBV5-1 with TRBJ2-1; D remains ambiguous. Trimming took off 0 bases at V and 5 bases at J, with 12 bases between the two ends. This CDR3 is built from 15 residues. The V gene's germline CDR1 is SGHRS and CDR2 YFSETQ. This chain's CDR3 is CASSLAMTSNNEQFF. The CDR3 coding sequence is TGCGCCAGCAGCTTGGCTATGACTTCAAACAATGAGCAGTTCTTC.

This clone appeared a few times. The gene calls are TRBV2 and TRBJ1-3; D is undetermined. This CDR3 is built from 14 residues. CDR1 and CDR2 (germline): SNHLY, FYNNEI. Trimming shortened V by 3 bases and J by 3 bases, and 9 bases separated the two germline ends. CDR3 sequence (DNA): TGTGCCAGCAGTGATCGTGGGAGTGGAAACACCATATATTTT. Encoded protein: CASSDRGSGNTIYF.

The genes are TRBV7-2 and TRBJ1-1; D is possibly TRBD1 (6 bases). Looked up from germline, CDR1 is SGHTA and CDR2 is FQGNSA. This CDR3 region has 15 residues. Trimming removed 7 bases at V and 1 base at J, with 16 bases between. CDR3 sequence: CASISRGGANTEAFF. Here the CDR3 DNA reads TGTGCCAGCATTTCGAGGGGGGGGGCGAACACTGAAGCTTTCTTT.

This chain uses TRBV5-1 with TRBJ2-5; perhaps TRBD1 as D (6 bases). The germline V and J ends were trimmed by 4 bases and 1 base, with 20 bases remaining between them. The CDR3 length is 17 residues. The germline V gene has CDR1 SGHRS and CDR2 YFSETQ. This CDR3 reads CASSPGTRRTAQETQYF. The CDR3 DNA sequence: TGCGCCAGCAGCCCAGGGACGCGGAGGACAGCCCAAGAGACCCAGTACTTC.